Following are 13 T cell receptor beta chains from one sample sequenced in a study of blood T cell repertoires in COVID-19. The protocol was immunoSEQ multiplex PCR, while the TCRdb copy is restricted to in-frame clones and leaves out a portion. The sample lists 290,000 or so clones, roughly 87% occurring once. The sequencing input was peripheral blood. The receptors derive from a man aged 18 to 30 with active or convalescent COVID-19.

J is TRBJ2-3 and V is TRBV19; TRBD2 agrees at 10 bases. V trimming: 4 bases; J trimming: 1 base; junction bases outside the gene matches: 2. The CDR3 extends over 15 amino acids. Per the germline V gene, CDR1 is LNHDA and CDR2 is SQIVND (reference sequence). The chain's CDR3 is CASSTGLAGTDTQYF. The CDR3 DNA sequence: TGTGCCAGTAGTACCGGACTAGCGGGCACAGATACGCAGTATTTT.

This chain connects TRBV11-2 to TRBJ2-7; TRBD1 is a possible D gene (6 bases). There are 14 residues in the CDR3. Deletions cut 4 bases from V and 3 bases from J, with 13 bases between. Germline-derived CDR1 and CDR2 are SGHAT and FQNNGV. The CDR3 spells CASSSRQDLYEQYF. CDR3 DNA: TGTGCCAGCAGCTCTCGACAGGACCTCTACGAGCAGTACTTC.

The rearrangement joins TRBV4-1 to TRBJ2-7; D is unclear. The CDR3 covers 16 residues. The V gene lost 3 bases and the J gene lost 6 bases, with 21 bases spanning the gap. Germline CDR1 MGHRA, CDR2 YSYEKL. CDR3 protein: CASSQPRSSMIPEQYF. Here the CDR3 DNA reads TGCGCCAGCAGCCAGCCCCGGAGTAGCATGATTCCCGAGCAGTACTTC.

V usage is TRBV9 and J usage is TRBJ2-2; 8 bases line up with TRBD1. The CDR3 has 16 residues. J lost 5 bases, V lost 2 bases, and 8 bases had no gene match. The germline CDR1 and CDR2 sequences are SGDLS and YYNGEE. The DNA of the CDR3 is TGTGCCAGCAGCGTCCTAAGACAGGGGCGGACCGGGGAGCTGTTTTTT. This gives the protein CASSVLRQGRTGELFF. The complete variable domain, with remaining parts taken from reference TRBV9 and TRBJ2-2, reads DSGVTQTPKHLITATGQRVTLRCSPRSGDLSVYWYQQSLDQGLQFLIQYYNGEERAKGNILERFSAQQFPDLHSELNLSSLELGDSALYFCASSVLRQGRTGELFFGEGSRLTVL.

The chain has TRBV9 and TRBJ1-2, with D tentatively TRBD1 (6 bases). The germline V gene has CDR1 SGDLS and CDR2 YYNGEE. V lost 3 bases, J lost 7 bases, and 13 bases lay in between. This CDR3 is built from 13 residues. CDR3 sequence: CASSDPGHIGYTF. CDR3 nucleotides: TGTGCCAGCAGCGACCCGGGACATATTGGCTACACCTTC.

The rearrangement joins TRBV7-9 to TRBJ2-7; 7 bases line up with TRBD2. Trimming removed 11 bases from V and 3 bases from J; junction bases left unmatched: 10. The germline V gene encodes CDR1 SEHNR and CDR2 FQNEAQ (reference sequence). The CDR3 contains 13 residues. In DNA, the CDR3 is TGTGCCTTACAGGTGGCTAGCGGCTACGAGCAGTACTTC. Translating it yields CALQVASGYEQYF.

This clone is a singleton in its sample. V gene TRBV15 combines with J gene TRBJ2-6; maybe TRBD2 (5 bases). Per germline, CDR1 LNHNV and CDR2 YYDKDF (reference sequence). The ends were cut back, 1 base at V and 0 bases at J, with 13 bases in the middle. The CDR3 length is 18 residues. Written as DNA, the CDR3 is TGTGCCACCAGCAGAGTTCCGGGGATGAGCTCTGGGGCCAACGTCCTGACTTTC. This encodes CATSRVPGMSSGANVLTF.

The chain recombines TRBV28 with TRBJ1-2, with D perhaps matching TRBD1 (6 bases). This CDR3 is 16 amino acids long. Germline values: CDR1 MDHEN, CDR2 SYDVKM. The V end lost 6 bases, the J end lost 4 bases, and 21 bases lay between the germline ends. The CDR3 spells CASRSAGTHNSYGYTF. CDR3 DNA sequence: TGTGCCAGCAGATCCGCCGGGACACACAATTCCTATGGCTACACCTTC.

The chain combines TRBV7-9 with TRBJ2-1; TRBD2 matches at 9 bases. CDR3 length equals 15 residues. Germline V gives CDR1 SEHNR, CDR2 FQNEAQ (reference sequence). J lost 5 bases, V lost 2 bases, and 4 bases had no gene match. CDR3 sequence reads: CASSLRREGHNEQFF. CDR3 in DNA: TGTGCCAGCAGCTTAAGGCGGGAGGGCCACAATGAGCAGTTCTTC.

The chain links TRBV3-1 (or the pseudogene TRBV3-2) to TRBJ1-2; a possible D gene is TRBD1 (5 bases). With 4 bases removed from V and 4 bases from J, the gap between germline ends came to 10 bases. The CDR3 has 13 residues. Germline CDR1 and CDR2: LGHDT and YNNKEL (reference sequence). This chain's CDR3 is CASSLGHSYGYTF. For the CDR3, the DNA is TGTGCCAGCAGCCTTGGACATTCCTATGGCTACACCTTC.

The V call is TRBV5-4, the J call TRBJ1-6; maybe TRBD1 (6 bases). V was trimmed by 0 bases and J by 8 bases, leaving 12 bases between them. The CDR3 loop spans 15 amino acids. Germline lookup yields CDR1 SGHNT and CDR2 YYREEE (reference sequence). The CDR3 protein is CASSLDRDKYSPLHF. CDR3 DNA sequence: TGTGCCAGCAGCTTGGACAGGGATAAGTATTCACCCCTCCACTTT.

The chain links TRBV14 to TRBJ2-6; 7 bases are shared with TRBD1. With 2 bases clipped from V and 3 bases from J, the junction kept 1 base outside the gene matches. CDR1 and CDR2 from the germline V gene are SGHDN and FVKESK. The CDR3 covers 15 residues. The CDR3 coding sequence is TGTGCCAGCAGCCAACAGGGGGTTGGGGCCAACGTCCTGACTTTC. This gives the protein CASSQQGVGANVLTF.

This clone appeared a few times. The chain uses TRBV12-3 or TRBV12-4 and TRBJ2-5; D is perhaps TRBD2 (5 bases). The CDR3 sequence is 13 residues long. The V and J ends lost 2 bases and 5 bases respectively, with 9 bases between them. CDR3 sequence: CASSLRGWETQYF. The CDR3 DNA is TGTGCCAGCAGTTTAAGAGGGTGGGAGACCCAGTACTTC.